Detailed here is one T cell receptor (beta chain). Its antigen is not identified. There are 17 residues in the CDR3. Trimming cost V 1 base and J 3 bases; bases outside gene matches: 10. The V gene's germline CDR1 is MGHRA and CDR2 YSYEKL. The data derive from a study of cytomegalovirus exposure and HLA in healthy donors. Notes on the study in general: Reportedly, HLA-A and HLA-B alleles of most subjects were accurately predicted from TCR beta. Listed as cytomegalovirus-associated were 150 to 200 TCR beta chains. Reported results showed that the classifier diagnosed cytomegalovirus status with high specificity and sensitivity. Earlier analysis found most TCR beta V segments productive about 90% or about 30% of the time.

60 Vbeta and 13 Jbeta primers were used in PCR. The assay was immunoSEQ multiplex PCR, and TCRdb's table has in-frame clones only and misses some. The table lists 120,000 to 150,000 clones, about three quarters of them singletons. The clonotype was recovered from a human donor in good health. The V call is TRBV4-1, the J call TRBJ1-2; TRBD1 agrees at 8 bases. Specimen: PBMCs. CDR3 coding DNA: TGCGCCAGCAGCCAAGCCCAGGGCCAGGGGGCGGACTATGGCTACACCTTC. This encodes CASSQAQGQGADYGYTF.